Each of the 22 T cell receptor beta chains below was sequenced from the same sample in a study of healthy donors' naive CD4 and CD8 T cells. Starting from about 0.45 ug of total RNA, TCR libraries were made with linear amplification. TCRdb used MiXCR to reprocess the reads, holding one entry per CDR3 protein. This table holds 200,000 or so distinct CDR3 sequences, about 76% found once. The sample was naive CD4+ and CD8+ T cells sorted from blood, pooled from several donors. All receptors derive from a pool of human donors in good health; the sample pools cells from several healthy donors.

The V gene is TRBV29-1, the J gene TRBJ2-1; a weak D match, TRBD2 (6 bases). Deletions cut 6 bases from V and 5 bases from J, with 17 bases between. The germline gives CDR1 SQVTM, CDR2 ANQGSEA. This CDR3 spans 14 amino acids. The CDR3 bases are TGCAGCGTGGGGACTCTTCTCTCAAACAATGAGCAGTTCTTC. Its translation is CSVGTLLSNNEQFF.

The chain recombines TRBV18 with TRBJ1-1; no definite D call. This CDR3 has 13 amino acids. In germline, CDR1 is KGHSH, CDR2 LQKENI. Trimming left V 2 bases short and J 2 bases short, with 6 bases between. The CDR3 is CASSPGINTEAFF. CDR3 DNA: TGTGCCAGCTCACCAGGGATTAACACTGAAGCTTTCTTT.

V is TRBV19 and J is TRBJ2-1; no definite D call. V lost 5 bases and J lost 5, with 10 bases in between. Germline CDR1 LNHDA, CDR2 SQIVND (reference sequence). CDR3 length: 13 amino acids. The CDR3 sequence is CASSSRTDNEQFF. CDR3 sequence (DNA): TGTGCCAGTAGTTCCCGGACGGACAATGAGCAGTTCTTC.

This clonotype has just one count. The chain employs TRBV29-1 and TRBJ1-1, with D uncertain. Per germline, CDR1 SQVTM and CDR2 ANQGSEA. Trimming pared 4 bases from V and 1 base from J, leaving 7 bases between. The CDR3 runs 12 residues. CDR3: CSVGLRNTEAFF. The CDR3 DNA follows: TGCAGCGTTGGGCTTCGGAACACTGAAGCTTTCTTT.

The gene calls are TRBV19 and TRBJ2-1; a possible D gene is TRBD2 (6 bases). Trimming removed 1 base from V and 6 bases from J, with 10 bases in between. The CDR3 extends over 14 amino acids. Germline values: CDR1 LNHDA, CDR2 SQIVND (reference sequence). CDR3 DNA sequence: TGTGCCAGTAGTATAGGGAGCGGGCGCAATGAGCAGTTCTTC. Translated: CASSIGSGRNEQFF.

This rearrangement joins TRBV5-1 to TRBJ1-1, with TRBD1 identical over 7 bases. The CDR3 consists of 14 residues. Germline loops: CDR1 SGHRS, CDR2 YFSETQ. Trimming took 6 bases from V and 4 from J; bases not matched to a gene: 9. The CDR3 sequence is CASNRDSGTTEAFF. In nucleotides, the CDR3 is TGCGCCAGCAACCGGGACAGTGGGACCACTGAAGCTTTCTTT.

The chain couples TRBV12-3 or TRBV12-4 to TRBJ2-3; 10 bases fit TRBD2. This CDR3 is built from 16 residues. The V gene end was trimmed by 5 bases and the J gene end by 2 bases; junction bases not matched to a gene: 7. This CDR3 is CASSLPAGGVTDTQYF. CDR3 in DNA: TGTGCCAGCAGTCTCCCAGCGGGAGGGGTCACAGATACGCAGTATTTT.

The chain employs TRBV27 and TRBJ2-3; D unclear. The V end lost 5 bases, the J end lost 2 bases, and 5 bases lay between the germline ends. The germline CDR1 and CDR2 sequences are MNHEY and SMNVEV (reference sequence). The CDR3 spans 12 residues. CDR3 sequence: CASSPHTDTQYF. CDR3 sequence (DNA): TGTGCCAGCAGTCCGCACACAGATACGCAGTATTTT.

This clonotype was seen a single time. The chain joins TRBV19 to TRBJ2-3, with 7 bases identical to TRBD2. The CDR3 has 17 amino acids. The germline CDR1 and CDR2 sequences are LNHDA and SQIVND (reference sequence). V lost 0 bases to trimming and J lost 1 base; unmatched junction nucleotides: 7. The DNA for the CDR3 is TGTGCCAGTAGTATAGATCTTGCGGGAGAGGGCACAGATACGCAGTATTTT. It is translated as CASSIDLAGEGTDTQYF.

The genes are TRBV29-1 and TRBJ2-7; D is perhaps TRBD1 (5 bases). The germline V and J ends were trimmed by 4 bases and 0 bases, with 7 bases remaining between them. This CDR3 has 12 residues. Germline V gene sequence: CDR1 SQVTM, CDR2 ANQGSEA. The CDR3 DNA follows: TGCAGCGTTGGGGGCAGCTCCTACGAGCAGTACTTC. This encodes CSVGGSSYEQYF.

The sample holds a few counts of this clonotype. The chain couples TRBV29-1 to TRBJ2-1; D may correspond to TRBD1 or TRBD2 (5 bases each). The CDR3 is 12 residues long. Germline loops: CDR1 SQVTM, CDR2 ANQGSEA. V lost 4 bases to trimming and J lost 5 bases, with 9 bases between them. CDR3 amino acids: CSVGGVNNEQFF. CDR3 bases: TGCAGCGTTGGAGGGGTGAACAATGAGCAGTTCTTC.

The J gene is TRBJ2-7, the V gene TRBV4-1; 12 bases are a match to TRBD2. This CDR3 comprises 19 residues. V lost 0 bases to trimming and J lost 0 bases; unmatched junction nucleotides: 9. Per the germline V gene, CDR1 is MGHRA and CDR2 is YSYEKL. The CDR3 DNA follows: TGCGCCAGCAGCCAAGATATGACTAGCGGGAGCGGGAGCTCCTACGAGCAGTACGTC. It is translated as CASSQDMTSGSGSSYEQYV.

V usage is TRBV18 and J usage is TRBJ1-1; 7 bases map to TRBD1. This CDR3 spans 16 amino acids. The V gene end was trimmed by 4 bases and the J gene end by 4 bases; junction bases not matched to a gene: 12. Per the germline V gene, CDR1 is KGHSH and CDR2 is LQKENI. The CDR3 nucleotides are TGTGCCAGCTCACTGAGAGGGGGCGGGGTCGGCACTGAAGCTTTCTTT. It specifies CASSLRGGGVGTEAFF.

The chain employs TRBV28 and TRBJ2-3; 8 positions match TRBD2. This CDR3 has 14 residues. Per the germline V gene, CDR1 is MDHEN and CDR2 is SYDVKM. The ends lost 2 bases at V and 5 bases at J; junction bases unmatched: 3. CDR3 nucleotides: TGTGCCAGCAGTTTAAGGCTAGCGGGAGATACGCAGTATTTT. Its translation is CASSLRLAGDTQYF.

This chain uses TRBV30 with TRBJ2-1, with 8 positions matching TRBD2. The CDR3 is made up of 15 amino acids. Per germline, CDR1 GTSNPN and CDR2 SVGIG (reference sequence). Losses at the gene ends were 7 bases for V and 5 bases for J; bases not matched to a gene: 13. CDR3 region: CASSPGGPPHNEQFF. DNA of the CDR3: TGTGCCTCGAGCCCGGGAGGGCCCCCACACAATGAGCAGTTCTTC. Drawing the rest from reference TRBV30 and TRBJ2-1, the complete variable domain is SQTIHQWPATLVQPVGSPLSLECTVEGTSNPNLYWYRQAAGRGLQLLFYSVGIGQISSEVPQNLSASRPQDRQFILSSKKLLLSDSGFYLCASSPGGPPHNEQFFGPGTRLTVL.

This clonotype was counted only a few times. This sequence joins TRBV30 and TRBJ2-1, with D tentatively TRBD1 (6 bases). Germline V CDR1 and CDR2: GTSNPN, SVGIG (reference sequence). This CDR3 is 14 amino acids long. With 8 bases removed from V and 4 bases from J, the gap between germline ends came to 18 bases. CDR3 nucleotides: TGTGCCCTGATACCCGGACAGAAGTACAATGAGCAGTTCTTC. Amino acids: CALIPGQKYNEQFF.

This sequence joins TRBV30 and TRBJ2-7; D might be TRBD1 (6 bases). V lost 3 bases, J lost 3 bases, and 9 bases lay in between. The CDR3 sequence is 12 residues long. The germline CDR1 and CDR2 sequences are GTSNPN and SVGIG (reference sequence). The CDR3 DNA follows: TGTGCCTGGAGCAGGGACATCTACGAGCAGTACTTC. Protein: CAWSRDIYEQYF.

V gene TRBV2 combines with J gene TRBJ1-2; D unclear. Germline V gene lookup returns CDR1 SNHLY and CDR2 FYNNEI. With 2 bases removed from V and 5 bases from J, the gap between germline ends came to 12 bases. The CDR3 contains 14 residues. The chain's CDR3 is CASSESEVQYGYTF. The CDR3 DNA reads as TGTGCCAGCAGTGAATCCGAGGTCCAGTATGGCTACACCTTC.

V gene TRBV27 combines with J gene TRBJ1-1, with 9 positions matching TRBD1. V lost 7 bases and J lost 2; bases outside the gene matches: 5. Germline CDR1 MNHEY, CDR2 SMNVEV (reference sequence). This CDR3 region has 14 residues. CDR3 region: CASNYRGPNTEAFF. CDR3 sequence (DNA): TGTGCCAGCAATTACAGGGGGCCCAACACTGAAGCTTTCTTT.

The CDR3 is CSAGGSTDTQYF. CDR3 coding DNA: TGCAGTGCTGGGGGATCCACAGATACGCAGTATTTT. The rearrangement uses TRBV20-1 and TRBJ2-3; D tentatively fits TRBD1 or TRBD2 (5 bases each). The germline V gene has CDR1 DFQATT and CDR2 SNEGSKA (reference sequence). Trimming removed 5 bases at V and 2 bases at J, with 8 bases between. This CDR3 region has 12 residues.

This clonotype was seen a single time. The V gene is TRBV6-5, the J gene TRBJ1-1; D is ambiguous. CDR1 MNHEY and CDR2 SVGAGI come from the germline V gene. The CDR3 contains 13 residues. V lost 7 bases, J lost 8 bases, and 17 bases lay in between. The CDR3, as DNA: TGTGCCAGCATCACGGGTGCGGGTACCGAAGCTTTCTTT. It is translated as CASITGAGTEAFF.

This chain joins TRBV29-1 and TRBJ2-7, with D possibly TRBD1 on 5 matching bases. The CDR3 loop spans 11 amino acids. The V gene's germline CDR1 is SQVTM and CDR2 ANQGSEA. The V and J ends lost 0 bases and 11 bases respectively, with 11 bases between them. The CDR3 bases are TGCAGCGTTGAAGACAGGGCGGTAGAGTACTTC. Protein sequence: CSVEDRAVEYF.